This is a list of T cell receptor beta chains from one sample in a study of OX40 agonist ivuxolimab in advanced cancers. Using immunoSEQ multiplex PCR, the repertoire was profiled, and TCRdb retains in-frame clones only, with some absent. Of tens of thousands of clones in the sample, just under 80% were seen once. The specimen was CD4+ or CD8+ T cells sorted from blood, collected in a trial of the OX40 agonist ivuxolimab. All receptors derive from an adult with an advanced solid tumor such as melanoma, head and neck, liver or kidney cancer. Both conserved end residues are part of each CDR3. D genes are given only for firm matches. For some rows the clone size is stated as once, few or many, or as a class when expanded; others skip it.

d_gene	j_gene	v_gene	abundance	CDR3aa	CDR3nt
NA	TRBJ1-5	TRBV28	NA	CASSQDDTGGWGNQPQHF	TGTGCCAGCAGTCAAGATGATACGGGGGGCTGGGGCAATCAGCCCCAGCATTTT
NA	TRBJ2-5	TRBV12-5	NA	CASGTRGLPKETQYF	TGTGCTAGTGGTACACGAGGACTGCCGAAAGAGACCCAGTACTTC
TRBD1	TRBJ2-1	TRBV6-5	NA	CASSYGTGRNEQFF	TGTGCCAGCAGTTACGGGACAGGGCGCAATGAGCAGTTCTTC
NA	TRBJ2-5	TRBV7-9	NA	CASSLAGTYVQETQYF	TGTGCCAGCAGCTTAGCTGGGACGTACGTCCAAGAGACCCAGTACTTC
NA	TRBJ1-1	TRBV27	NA	CASSLREMNTEAFF	TGTGCCAGCAGTTTAAGAGAGATGAACACTGAAGCTTTCTTT
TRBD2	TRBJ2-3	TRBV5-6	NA	CASSYSSQPGLGTDTQYF	TGTGCCAGCAGCTATTCAAGCCAGCCGGGACTAGGCACAGATACGCAGTATTTT
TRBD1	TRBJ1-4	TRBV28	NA	CASSLTGKSRNEKLFF	TGTGCCAGCAGTTTGACAGGGAAATCTCGTAATGAAAAACTGTTTTTT
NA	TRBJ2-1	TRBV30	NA	CAWSVGVGDNEQFF	TGTGCCTGGAGTGTTGGGGTGGGGGACAATGAGCAGTTCTTC
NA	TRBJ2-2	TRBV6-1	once	CASSVRLAGELFF	TGTGCCAGCAGCGTAAGGTTGGCCGGGGAGCTGTTTTTT
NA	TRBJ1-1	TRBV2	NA	CASSEWSTEAFF	TGTGCCAGCAGTGAGTGGTCCACTGAAGCTTTCTTT
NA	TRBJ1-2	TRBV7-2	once	CASSPQGTYGYTF	TGTGCCAGCAGCCCCCAGGGGACCTATGGCTACACCTTC
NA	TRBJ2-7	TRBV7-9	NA	CASSLDRGGYEQYF	TGTGCCAGCAGCTTAGATCGGGGAGGCTACGAGCAGTACTTC
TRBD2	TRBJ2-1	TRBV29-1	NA	CSVGTSGGHEQFF	TGCAGCGTGGGGACTAGCGGGGGGCATGAGCAGTTCTTC
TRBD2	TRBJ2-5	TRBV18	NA	CASSPSAGGETQYF	TGTGCCAGCTCACCCAGTGCGGGGGGAGAGACCCAGTACTTC
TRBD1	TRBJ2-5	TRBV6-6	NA	CASKGGAETQYF	TGTGCCAGCAAAGGGGGCGCAGAGACCCAGTACTTC
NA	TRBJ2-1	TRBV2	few	CASSATRDDSYNEQFF	TGTGCCAGCAGCGCCACCCGGGACGACTCCTACAATGAGCAGTTCTTC
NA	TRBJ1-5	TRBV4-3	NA	CASSLEVDQPQHF	TGCGCCAGCAGCCTCGAGGTGGATCAGCCCCAGCATTTT
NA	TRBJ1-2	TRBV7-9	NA	CASSLSTDSGGYTF	TGTGCCAGCAGCTTAAGTACAGATTCGGGTGGCTACACCTTC
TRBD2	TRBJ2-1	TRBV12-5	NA	CASGLGLAGNNEQFF	TGTGCTAGTGGTTTGGGACTAGCGGGGAACAATGAGCAGTTCTTC
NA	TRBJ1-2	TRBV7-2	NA	CASSLGGSTRGYTF	TGTGCCAGCAGCTTAGGGGGGTCGACCAGGGGCTACACCTTC
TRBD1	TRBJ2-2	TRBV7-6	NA	CASSRAQGRNTGELFF	TGTGCCAGCAGCCGGGCACAGGGGCGGAACACCGGGGAGCTGTTTTTT
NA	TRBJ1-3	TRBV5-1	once	CASSLDYYTSSGNTIYF	TGCGCCAGCAGCTTGGATTACTATACGAGCTCTGGAAACACCATATATTTT
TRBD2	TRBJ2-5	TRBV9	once	CASSAGLAQETQYF	TGTGCCAGCAGCGCCGGACTAGCACAGGAGACCCAGTACTTC
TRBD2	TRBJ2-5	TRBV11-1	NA	CASSFGASGGALETQYF	TGTGCCAGCAGCTTTGGGGCTAGCGGGGGGGCCTTGGAGACCCAGTACTTC
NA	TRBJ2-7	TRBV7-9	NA	CASSSQHYEQYF	TGTGCCAGCAGCTCCCAGCACTACGAGCAGTACTTC
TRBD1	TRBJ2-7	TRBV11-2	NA	CASSLGTGGRYEQYF	TGTGCCAGCAGCTTAGGGACAGGGGGAAGGTACGAGCAGTACTTC
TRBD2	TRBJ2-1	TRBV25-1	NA	CASSEYATSGGPDNEQFF	TGTGCCAGCAGTGAATATGCGACTAGCGGGGGGCCGGACAATGAGCAGTTCTTC
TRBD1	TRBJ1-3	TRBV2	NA	CASSAQAGGLGSGNTIYF	TGTGCCAGCAGTGCACAAGCAGGGGGACTCGGCTCTGGAAACACCATATATTTT
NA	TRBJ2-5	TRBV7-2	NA	CASSLGLAGLGETQYF	TGTGCCAGCAGCCTAGGATTGGCGGGCCTCGGGGAGACCCAGTACTTC
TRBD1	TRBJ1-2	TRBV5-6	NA	CASSPDRGIYGYTF	TGTGCCAGCAGCCCGGACAGGGGGATCTATGGCTACACCTTC
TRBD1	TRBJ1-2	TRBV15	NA	CATSRTQTGDYGYTF	TGTGCCACCAGCAGAACCCAGACAGGGGACTATGGCTACACCTTC
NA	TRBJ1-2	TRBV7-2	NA	CASSLAPAGSPSNYGYTF	TGTGCCAGCAGCTTAGCTCCGGCAGGTTCCCCCTCTAACTATGGCTACACCTTC
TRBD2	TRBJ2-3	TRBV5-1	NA	CASRTGLAGGGDTQYF	TGCGCCAGCAGAACTGGACTAGCGGGAGGGGGAGATACGCAGTATTTT
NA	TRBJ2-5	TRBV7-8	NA	CASSRGRLQETQYF	TGTGCCAGCAGCCGGGGGCGGCTCCAAGAGACCCAGTACTTC
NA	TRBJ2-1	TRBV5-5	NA	CASSLRGFQNEQFF	TGTGCCAGCAGCCTTCGCGGGTTTCAGAATGAGCAGTTCTTC
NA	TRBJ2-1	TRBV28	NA	CASSFLAGPNNEQFF	TGTGCCAGCAGTTTTCTGGCAGGACCTAACAATGAGCAGTTCTTC
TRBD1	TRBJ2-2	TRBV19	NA	CASRHRGNTGELFF	TGTGCCAGTAGGCACAGGGGAAACACCGGGGAGCTGTTTTTT
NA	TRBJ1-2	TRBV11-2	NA	CASSLKGGPNYGYTF	TGTGCCAGCAGCTTAAAAGGGGGACCCAACTATGGCTACACCTTC
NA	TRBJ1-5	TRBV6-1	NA	CASSEAHGGNQPQHF	TGTGCCAGCAGTGAAGCGCACGGGGGCAATCAGCCCCAGCATTTT
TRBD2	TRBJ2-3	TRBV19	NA	CASSNTGTSGRMTDTQYF	TGTGCCAGTAGTAATACCGGGACTAGCGGGAGGATGACAGATACGCAGTATTTT
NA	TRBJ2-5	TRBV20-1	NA	CSASRPETQYF	TGCAGTGCTAGTCGCCCAGAGACCCAGTACTTC
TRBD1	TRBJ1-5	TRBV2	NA	CASSPQGAGNQPQHF	TGTGCCAGCAGTCCACAGGGGGCTGGCAATCAGCCCCAGCATTTT
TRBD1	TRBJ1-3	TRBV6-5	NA	CASSYSQGKSGNTIYF	TGTGCCAGCAGTTACTCACAGGGGAAATCTGGAAACACCATATATTTT
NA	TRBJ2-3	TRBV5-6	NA	CASSPLWDISSTDTQYF	TGTGCCAGCAGCCCCCTCTGGGACATCTCTAGCACAGATACGCAGTATTTT
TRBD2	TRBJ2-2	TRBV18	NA	CASSPTSAATGELFF	TGTGCCAGCTCGCCTACTAGCGCGGCCACCGGGGAGCTGTTTTTT
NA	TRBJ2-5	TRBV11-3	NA	CASSFGSGLQETQYF	TGTGCCAGCAGCTTCGGGTCCGGACTCCAAGAGACCCAGTACTTC
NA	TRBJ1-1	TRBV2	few	CASSLGIANTEAFF	TGTGCCAGCTCTCTTGGGATAGCGAACACTGAAGCTTTCTTT
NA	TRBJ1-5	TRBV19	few	CASSIGYGQPQHF	TGTGCCAGTAGTATAGGGTACGGGCAGCCCCAGCATTTT